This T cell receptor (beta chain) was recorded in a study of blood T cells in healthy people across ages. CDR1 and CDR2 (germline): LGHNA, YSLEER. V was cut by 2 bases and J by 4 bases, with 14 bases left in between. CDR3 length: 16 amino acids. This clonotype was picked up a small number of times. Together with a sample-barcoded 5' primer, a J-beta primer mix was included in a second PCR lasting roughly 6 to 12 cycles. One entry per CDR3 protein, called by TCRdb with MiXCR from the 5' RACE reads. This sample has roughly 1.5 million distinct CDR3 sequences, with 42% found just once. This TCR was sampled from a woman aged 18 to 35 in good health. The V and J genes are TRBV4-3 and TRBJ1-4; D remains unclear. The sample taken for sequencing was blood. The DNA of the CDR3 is TGCGCCAGCAGCCAACATCCACAAGGCCTTAATGAAAAACTGTTTTTT. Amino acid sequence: CASSQHPQGLNEKLFF.